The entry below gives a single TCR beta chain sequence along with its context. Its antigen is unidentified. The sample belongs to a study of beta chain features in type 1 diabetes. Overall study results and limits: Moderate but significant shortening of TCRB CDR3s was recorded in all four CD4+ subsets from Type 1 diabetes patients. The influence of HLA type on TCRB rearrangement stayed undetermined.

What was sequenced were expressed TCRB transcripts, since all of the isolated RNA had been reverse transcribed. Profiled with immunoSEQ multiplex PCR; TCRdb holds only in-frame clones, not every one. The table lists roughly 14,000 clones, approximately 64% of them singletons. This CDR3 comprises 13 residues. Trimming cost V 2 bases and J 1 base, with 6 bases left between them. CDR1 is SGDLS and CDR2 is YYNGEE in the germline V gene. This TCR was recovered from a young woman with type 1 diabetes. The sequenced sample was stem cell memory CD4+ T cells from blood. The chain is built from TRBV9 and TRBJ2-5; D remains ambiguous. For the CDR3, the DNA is TGTGCCAGCAGCGTCTCCAGCCAAGAGACCCAGTACTTC. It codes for CASSVSSQETQYF.